One and the same sample provided the 21 T cell receptor beta chains below, sequenced in a study of blood T cell repertoires in COVID-19. Here immunoSEQ multiplex PCR was the method, and the copy in TCRdb shows in-frame clones only, minus some. The sample contains about 81,000 clones, 91% of which appear only once. The specimen sequenced was peripheral blood. All receptors derive from a woman in her forties or fifties in a cohort sampled during active COVID-19.

In this sample, this clone turned up a few times. The CDR3 DNA is TGTGCCAGTAGTATCCAGATTTCTAACTATGGCTACACCTTC. Translation: CASSIQISNYGYTF. The chain couples TRBV19 to TRBJ1-2; no reliable D call. Trimming took off 3 bases at V and 0 bases at J, with 8 bases between the two ends. The CDR3 has 14 amino acids. Looked up from germline, CDR1 is LNHDA and CDR2 is SQIVND (reference sequence).

The V gene is TRBV15, the J gene TRBJ2-7; D may be TRBD2 (6 bases). Per the germline V gene, CDR1 is LNHNV and CDR2 is YYDKDF (reference sequence). This CDR3 has 15 amino acids. V lost 3 bases to trimming and J lost 3 bases, with 15 bases between them. The CDR3 region is CATSRGTGDFYEQYF. CDR3 bases: TGTGCCACCAGCAGGGGCACCGGGGACTTCTACGAGCAGTACTTC.

DNA of the CDR3: TGTGCCAGCGGGCGGGGGGATACGCAGTATTTT. Protein product: CASGRGDTQYF. The chain has TRBV27 and TRBJ2-3, with 7 bases matching TRBD2. There are 11 residues in the CDR3. J gave up 6 bases and V 8 bases, and 2 bases lay outside the gene matches. Looked up from germline, CDR1 is MNHEY and CDR2 is SMNVEV (reference sequence).

This chain uses TRBV9 with TRBJ2-4; a possible D gene is TRBD2 (6 bases). This CDR3 is 15 amino acids long. Trimming shortened V by 0 bases and J by 8 bases, and 15 bases separated the two germline ends. CDR1 SGDLS and CDR2 YYNGEE come from the germline V gene. The CDR3 DNA reads as TGTGCCAGCAGCGTAGAGTACCTCGGAGGGGACATTCAGTACTTC. Residues: CASSVEYLGGDIQYF.

J is TRBJ2-1 and V is TRBV28; D gene uncertain. The CDR3 runs 18 residues. The germline V and J ends were trimmed by 5 bases and 0 bases, with 20 bases remaining between them. In germline, CDR1 is MDHEN, CDR2 SYDVKM. In DNA, the CDR3 is TGTGCCAGCAGTCCCCTAGGTTACCCCAGTTCCTCCTACAATGAGCAGTTCTTC. This codes for CASSPLGYPSSSYNEQFF.

The V and J genes are TRBV25-1 and TRBJ2-5; a possible D gene is TRBD1 (5 bases). The germline V gene encodes CDR1 MGHDK and CDR2 SYGVNS. With 4 bases removed from V and 7 bases from J, the gap between germline ends came to 13 bases. The CDR3 totals 13 residues. The CDR3 sequence is CASSVGLPGTQYF. The DNA of the CDR3 is TGTGCCAGCAGTGTGGGGCTCCCGGGGACCCAGTACTTC.

The chain combines TRBV7-3 with TRBJ2-7; D might be TRBD1 (5 bases). Germline values: CDR1 SGHTA, CDR2 FQGTGA. Trimming stripped 2 bases from V and 6 bases from J, with 11 bases between. This CDR3 comprises 13 residues. The CDR3 nucleotides read TGTGCCAGCAGCTTATATCAGGGCCGCGAGCAGTACTTC. It specifies CASSLYQGREQYF.

This rearrangement joins TRBV3-1 (or the pseudogene TRBV3-2) to TRBJ1-2; 7 bases are a match to TRBD1. J gave up 9 bases and V 0 bases, and 7 bases lay outside the gene matches. Germline CDR1 LGHDT, CDR2 YNNKEL (reference sequence). The CDR3 consists of 14 residues. CDR3: CASSQDIQGISYTF. CDR3 DNA sequence: TGTGCCAGCAGCCAAGATATACAGGGGATCAGCTACACCTTC.

V usage is TRBV7-9 and J usage is TRBJ2-1; 8 bases map to TRBD1. V shed 5 bases and J 6 bases; nucleotides not matched to a gene: 9. The CDR3 contains 15 residues. CDR1 SEHNR and CDR2 FQNEAQ come from the germline V gene (reference sequence). Here the CDR3 reads CASSIDRGLFNEQFF. CDR3 nucleotide sequence: TGTGCCAGCAGCATCGACAGGGGCCTCTTCAATGAGCAGTTCTTC. The full variable domain, its missing parts supplied by reference TRBV7-9 and TRBJ2-1, is DTGVSQNPRHKITKRGQNVTFRCDPISEHNRLYWYRQTLGQGPEFLTYFQNEAQLEKSRLLSDRFSAERPKGSFSTLEIQRTEQGDSAMYLCASSIDRGLFNEQFFGPGTRLTVL.

The V and J genes are TRBV10-3 and TRBJ2-7, with TRBD1 matching over 11 bases. The CDR3 is 13 residues long. J was trimmed by 6 bases and V by 2 bases; bases with no gene match: 0. The germline CDR1 and CDR2 sequences are ENHRY and SYGVKD. In nucleotides, the CDR3 is TGTGCCATCAGTGAGGGGACAGGGGGCGAGCAGTACTTC. This gives the protein CAISEGTGGEQYF.

The chain employs TRBV10-1 and TRBJ2-4, with a weak D call TRBD2 (5 bases). The V gene lost 4 bases and the J gene lost 7 bases, with 14 bases spanning the gap. The CDR3 is 14 residues long. CDR1 is WNHNN, CDR2 SYGVQD, per germline (reference sequence). Here the CDR3 DNA reads TGCGCCAGCAGTGGGAGTCAGACGGGGAACATTCAGTACTTC. Protein product: CASSGSQTGNIQYF.

This rearrangement joins TRBV19 to TRBJ1-5; D is possibly TRBD1 (5 bases). The germline V gene has CDR1 LNHDA and CDR2 SQIVND (reference sequence). The CDR3 is made up of 12 amino acids. Trimming removed 5 bases at V and 9 bases at J, with 11 bases between. CDR3 in DNA: TGTGCCAGTAGTGGGGGGAGGAGGCCCCAGCATTTT. As protein: CASSGGRRPQHF.

This clone was recorded only once. The DNA for the CDR3 is TGTGCCTGGAGTGTAGCGTCCCCTCGCGAGCAGTACTTC. This encodes CAWSVASPREQYF. The chain couples TRBV30 to TRBJ2-7; D is ambiguous. The CDR3 sequence is 13 residues long. Germline V gives CDR1 GTSNPN, CDR2 SVGIG (reference sequence). V was clipped by 0 bases and J by 6 bases, with 12 bases between them.

This clone was seen only a few times. One end of the junction is discordant with germline, which a read error may explain. The CDR3 protein is CASSTSRGMVSYF. CDR3 coding DNA: TGTGCCAGCAGCACTTCCAGGGGCATGGTTTCTTACTTC. The genes are TRBV11-2 and TRBJ1-2; tentatively, D is TRBD1 (6 bases). This CDR3 contains 13 residues. CDR1 and CDR2 from the germline V gene are SGHAT and FQNNGV. The complete variable domain, with remaining parts taken from reference TRBV11-2 and TRBJ1-2, reads EAGVAQSPRYKIIEKRQSVAFWCNPISGHATLYWYQQILGQGPKLLIQFQNNGVVDDSQLPKDRFSAERLKGVDSTLKIQPAKLEDSAVYLCASSTSRGMVSYFGSGTRLTVV.

The chain is built from TRBV6-5 and TRBJ2-5, with 8 bases lining up with TRBD2. Trimming removed 7 bases from V and 4 bases from J; junction bases left unmatched: 11. Germline V lookup: CDR1 MNHEY, CDR2 SVGAGI. The CDR3 extends over 15 amino acids. Here the CDR3 reads CASNPSGGALETQYF. Here the CDR3 DNA reads TGTGCCAGCAACCCCTCGGGGGGGGCCTTAGAGACCCAGTACTTC.

Written as DNA, the CDR3 is TGTGCCAGTACCACGCGCCTGACAAGCCCTTACAATGAGCAGTTCTTC. Translation: CASTTRLTSPYNEQFF. The V and J genes are TRBV19 and TRBJ2-1; D ambiguous. CDR1 is LNHDA and CDR2 is SQIVND in the germline V gene (reference sequence). Trimming removed 7 bases at V and 4 bases at J, with 20 bases between. This CDR3 is built from 16 residues.

The chain couples TRBV28 to TRBJ1-1, with D possibly matching TRBD1 (6 bases). The CDR3 has 19 amino acids. The germline gives CDR1 MDHEN, CDR2 SYDVKM. Trimming shortened V by 6 bases and J by 2 bases, and 28 bases separated the two germline ends. CDR3 sequence (DNA): TGTGCCAGCAGGATTACCTTCGGGGCCAGGGGCCACCTAAACACTGAAGCTTTCTTT. Translated: CASRITFGARGHLNTEAFF.

The rearrangement uses TRBV7-6 and TRBJ2-1; 10 bases fit TRBD2. J lost 7 bases, V lost 1 base, and 4 bases had no gene match. Germline values: CDR1 SGHVS, CDR2 FNYEAQ. The CDR3 is made up of 15 amino acids. Written as DNA, the CDR3 is TGTGCCAGCAGCTTAGGGGTTAGCGGGAGGAATGAGCAGTTCTTC. Amino acid sequence: CASSLGVSGRNEQFF.

This clone was counted between two and nine times. The chain joins TRBV10-2 to TRBJ1-1; tentatively, D is TRBD1 (6 bases). There are 14 residues in the CDR3. The germline V and J ends were trimmed by 8 bases and 1 base, with 14 bases remaining between them. The germline V gene has CDR1 WSHSY and CDR2 SAAADI. The CDR3 spells CASWPGVKNTEAFF. CDR3 DNA: TGCGCCAGCTGGCCAGGGGTAAAGAACACTGAAGCTTTCTTT.

V gene TRBV9 combines with J gene TRBJ1-5; D gene ambiguous. V lost 5 bases and J lost 2, with 14 bases in between. This CDR3 contains 15 residues. Germline CDR1 and CDR2: SGDLS and YYNGEE. The CDR3 is CASRTWETGNQPQHF. The CDR3 DNA follows: TGTGCCAGCAGAACCTGGGAGACGGGCAATCAGCCCCAGCATTTT.

In DNA, the CDR3 is TGTGCCAGCAGTGAAGCGGGAGGAGATTGGCAGCCCCAGCATTTT. Protein sequence: CASSEAGGDWQPQHF. The chain recombines TRBV6-1 with TRBJ1-5, with D hard to call. The CDR3 runs 15 residues. Germline lookup yields CDR1 MNHNS and CDR2 SASEGT. V dropped 0 bases and J dropped 7 bases, with 13 bases sitting between them.